These 29 T cell receptor beta chains originate from one sample sequenced in a study of T cells in Graves' hyperthyroidism and ophthalmopathy. From RNA transcripts, TCR beta CDR3 regions were amplified. First-round RT-PCR targeting the TCR CDR3 was performed with the HTBI primer set. TCRdb reanalysed the multiplex PCR reads using MiXCR and keeps one entry per CDR3 protein. Of 300,000 to 450,000 distinct CDR3 sequences listed, 25% are singletons. Sample: blood. These receptors originate from a man in his fifties with Graves' hyperthyroidism.

This chain joins TRBV20-1 and TRBJ1-1; the D is unclear. Deletions cut 1 base from V and 0 bases from J, with 6 bases between. This CDR3 has 13 amino acids. Germline-derived CDR1 and CDR2 are DFQATT and SNEGSKA (reference sequence). CDR3 sequence: CSARGKLNTEAFF. The DNA of the CDR3 is TGCAGTGCTAGAGGCAAACTGAACACTGAAGCTTTCTTT.

At least ten counts were recorded for this clonotype. J is TRBJ2-1 and V is TRBV11-2; TRBD2 matches 8 bases. Per the germline V gene, CDR1 is SGHAT and CDR2 is FQNNGV. V shed 6 bases, J shed 6 bases, and the junction held 13 bases outside the gene matches. The CDR3 runs 16 residues. Here the CDR3 reads CASRKRAGVGGNEQFF. The CDR3 nucleotides are TGTGCCAGCAGGAAAAGAGCGGGAGTCGGCGGCAATGAGCAGTTCTTC.

The chain recombines TRBV12-3 or TRBV12-4 with TRBJ2-1; 10 nucleotides agree with TRBD2. Germline trimming cut 7 bases from V and 3 bases from J; bases unmatched to any gene: 6. The CDR3 has 15 amino acids. CDR3 bases: TGTGCCAGCATCCCGGGACTAGCGATCTACAATGAGCAGTTCTTC. Protein product: CASIPGLAIYNEQFF.

This clonotype was counted at least ten times. This chain uses TRBV30 with TRBJ2-1; 7 bases are shared with TRBD1. Germline-derived CDR1 and CDR2 are GTSNPN and SVGIG (reference sequence). The V gene end was trimmed by 4 bases and the J gene end by 0 bases; junction bases not matched to a gene: 3. This CDR3 region has 14 residues. CDR3 region: CAWTSGGSYNEQFF. The CDR3, as DNA: TGTGCCTGGACCTCAGGGGGCTCCTACAATGAGCAGTTCTTC. The full variable domain, its missing parts supplied by reference TRBV30 and TRBJ2-1, is SQTIHQWPATLVQPVGSPLSLECTVEGTSNPNLYWYRQAAGRGLQLLFYSVGIGQISSEVPQNLSASRPQDRQFILSSKKLLLSDSGFYLCAWTSGGSYNEQFFGPGTRLTVL.

This clonotype was seen once. The chain links TRBV28 to TRBJ2-3; D is ambiguous. CDR3 length: 15 amino acids. Germline V CDR1 and CDR2: MDHEN, SYDVKM. V was pared by 5 bases and J by 0 bases, with 12 bases between. CDR3 region: CASSGGRPSTDTQYF. In DNA, the CDR3 is TGTGCCAGCAGTGGTGGGCGGCCTAGCACAGATACGCAGTATTTT.

The rearrangement uses TRBV20-1 and TRBJ2-7; D possibly uses TRBD1 or TRBD2 (5 bases each). The length of the CDR3 is 13 residues. The germline V and J ends were trimmed by 3 bases and 7 bases, with 16 bases remaining between them. Looked up from germline, CDR1 is DFQATT and CDR2 is SNEGSKA (reference sequence). CDR3 nucleotides: TGCAGTGCTAGCGGACGGGACCTTTTGGAGCAGTACTTC. Translation gives CSASGRDLLEQYF.

This clonotype appeared many times. The rearrangement joins TRBV18 to TRBJ1-1; D not certain. The CDR3 runs to 14 residues. Germline assignment: CDR1 KGHSH and CDR2 LQKENI. The V and J ends lost 2 bases and 2 bases respectively, with 9 bases between them. The CDR3 sequence is CASSPNKGNTEAFF. The CDR3 DNA is TGTGCCAGCTCACCAAATAAGGGAAACACTGAAGCTTTCTTT.

V and J are TRBV19 and TRBJ1-2, with D maybe TRBD1 (6 bases). Germline V gives CDR1 LNHDA, CDR2 SQIVND (reference sequence). V lost 3 bases to trimming and J lost 1 base, with 9 bases between them. CDR3 length equals 14 residues. The CDR3 DNA follows: TGTGCCAGTAGTATTGGGGGCGATAACTATGGCTACACCTTC. Encoded protein: CASSIGGDNYGYTF. Based on the CDR3 plus reference TRBV19 and TRBJ1-2, the full variable domain is DGGITQSPKYLFRKEGQNVTLSCEQNLNHDAMYWYRQDPGQGLRLIYYSQIVNDFQKGDIAEGYSVSREKKESFPLTVTSAQKNPTAFYLCASSIGGDNYGYTFGSGTRLTVV.

This clonotype appeared many times. V and J are TRBV28 and TRBJ2-5; possibly TRBD1 or TRBD2 for D (6 bases each). Trimming removed 3 bases at V and 4 bases at J, with 15 bases between. Germline values: CDR1 MDHEN, CDR2 SYDVKM. The CDR3 covers 15 residues. CDR3 protein: CASSLPLGGGETQYF. The CDR3 DNA is TGTGCCAGCAGTTTGCCCCTCGGGGGCGGAGAGACCCAGTACTTC.

CDR3 sequence (DNA): TGTGCCAGCAGTAAGACTAGCGGGAGTGGCAATGAGCAGTTCTTC. Amino acids: CASSKTSGSGNEQFF. The chain employs TRBV2 and TRBJ2-1; 12 positions match TRBD2. Germline loops: CDR1 SNHLY, CDR2 FYNNEI. The CDR3 loop spans 15 amino acids. Trimming took 5 bases from V and 6 from J; bases not matched to a gene: 5.

J is TRBJ2-1 and V is TRBV7-9, with D perhaps TRBD2 (6 bases). The length of the CDR3 is 14 residues. The V end was cut by 1 base, the J end by 7 bases, with 11 bases between. Germline loops: CDR1 SEHNR, CDR2 FQNEAQ (reference sequence). The CDR3 loop is CASSLEGGANEQFF. The CDR3 DNA is TGTGCCAGCAGCTTAGAAGGAGGGGCGAATGAGCAGTTCTTC. The whole variable domain, filled in from reference TRBV7-9 and TRBJ2-1, reads DTGVSQNPRHKITKRGQNVTFRCDPISEHNRLYWYRQTLGQGPEFLTYFQNEAQLEKSRLLSDRFSAERPKGSFSTLEIQRTEQGDSAMYLCASSLEGGANEQFFGPGTRLTVL.

The J gene is TRBJ1-2, the V gene TRBV15; 8 nucleotides align to TRBD1. Germline trimming cut 6 bases from V and 6 bases from J; bases unmatched to any gene: 9. Germline V CDR1 and CDR2: LNHNV, YYDKDF (reference sequence). The CDR3 spans 14 residues. CDR3 in amino acids: CATRPSGQVHGYTF. For the CDR3, the DNA is TGTGCCACCAGGCCCTCGGGACAGGTTCATGGCTACACCTTC.

V gene TRBV2 combines with J gene TRBJ2-7; 9 positions match TRBD1. The CDR3 has 15 amino acids. The J segment lost 5 bases and the V segment lost 6 bases, leaving 11 bases of the junction unmatched. The germline V gene has CDR1 SNHLY and CDR2 FYNNEI. The CDR3 region has the DNA TGTGCCAGCAGGTTACAGGGGGCGGGAGCTAACGAGCAGTACTTC. It specifies CASRLQGAGANEQYF.

CDR3: CASSPSVEGEQFF. As DNA, the CDR3 is TGTGCCAGCTCACCCTCAGTCGAGGGAGAGCAGTTCTTC. The chain is built from TRBV18 and TRBJ2-1, with D tentatively TRBD2 (5 bases). The CDR3 contains 13 residues. The germline V gene encodes CDR1 KGHSH and CDR2 LQKENI. The V end was cut by 3 bases, the J end by 10 bases, with 13 bases between.

This clonotype was recorded a few times. The chain couples TRBV5-1 to TRBJ2-7; 9 nucleotides align to TRBD1. Per the germline V gene, CDR1 is SGHRS and CDR2 is YFSETQ. V dropped 0 bases and J dropped 7; count of bases not matched to a gene: 17. The CDR3 is 18 amino acids. CDR3 amino acids: CASSLVARPPGQGGEQYF. CDR3 DNA: TGCGCCAGCAGCTTGGTTGCCCGCCCCCCGGGACAGGGTGGAGAGCAGTACTTC.

This clonotype was detected only a few times. This may arise from a read error, as a much more abundant clone is one base away. V is TRBV10-3 and J is TRBJ1-1, with TRBD1 matching 8 bases. This CDR3 comprises 14 residues. Per the germline V gene, CDR1 is ENHRY and CDR2 is SYGVKD. CDR3 protein: CATSIGQGGTEAFF. CDR3 DNA sequence: TGTGCCACCAGTATAGGACAGGGAGGAACTGAAGCTTTCTTT.

Ten or more counts support this clonotype. The chain uses TRBV11-2 and TRBJ2-5; D possibly uses TRBD1 or TRBD2 (5 bases each). The germline CDR1 and CDR2 sequences are SGHAT and FQNNGV. The CDR3 totals 17 residues. Trimming pared 0 bases from V and 5 bases from J, leaving 19 bases between. This CDR3 reads CASSLDSLSQGDETQYF. The CDR3 DNA sequence: TGTGCCAGCAGCTTAGATTCCTTGTCCCAAGGGGACGAGACCCAGTACTTC.

The rearrangement uses TRBV19 and TRBJ2-7; D ambiguous. Trimming took 1 base from V and 2 from J, leaving 18 bases between them. Germline assignment: CDR1 LNHDA and CDR2 SQIVND (reference sequence). The CDR3 runs to 17 residues. The CDR3 reads CASSIGNLGPLPYEQYF. The CDR3 DNA is TGTGCCAGTAGTATAGGAAACCTTGGACCCCTACCCTACGAGCAGTACTTC.

The chain uses TRBV4-1 and TRBJ1-2; D uncertain. The CDR3 sequence is 16 residues long. The germline V and J ends were trimmed by 3 bases and 0 bases, with 14 bases remaining between them. Germline V gives CDR1 MGHRA, CDR2 YSYEKL. CDR3 sequence (DNA): TGCGCCAGCAGCCAGGCTTCAGCTAACACTAACTATGGCTACACCTTC. This encodes CASSQASANTNYGYTF.

This clonotype was recorded at least ten times. The chain is built from TRBV2 and TRBJ2-1; 10 bases align to TRBD2. With 8 bases clipped from V and 7 bases from J, the junction kept 5 bases outside the gene matches. Per germline, CDR1 SNHLY and CDR2 FYNNEI. The CDR3 length is 13 residues. For the CDR3, the DNA is TGTGCCAGCCGTACTAGCGGGACTAATGAGCAGTTCTTC. It encodes CASRTSGTNEQFF.

The chain carries TRBV20-1 and TRBJ2-7, with D maybe TRBD1 (6 bases). The germline CDR1 and CDR2 sequences are DFQATT and SNEGSKA (reference sequence). V lost 3 bases and J 5 bases, leaving 14 bases between the germline ends. This CDR3 contains 13 residues. CDR3 region: CSASDRILNEQYF. Written as DNA, the CDR3 is TGCAGTGCTAGTGACAGGATCTTGAACGAGCAGTACTTC.

In this sample, this clonotype turned up a few times. J is TRBJ2-1 and V is TRBV6-6; D is possibly TRBD1 (5 bases). V shed 0 bases and J shed 10 bases, with 10 bases lying between them. Germline loops: CDR1 MNHNY, CDR2 SVGAGI (reference sequence). The CDR3 runs 13 residues. In DNA, the CDR3 is TGTGCCAGCAGTTACTCGTCCAGGGTGGAGCAGTTCTTC. It translates to CASSYSSRVEQFF.

This clonotype occurred a few times. The J gene is TRBJ2-5, the V gene TRBV29-1; D assignment may be TRBD1 or TRBD2 (5 bases each). CDR1 is SQVTM, CDR2 ANQGSEA, per germline. This CDR3 is 12 amino acids long. Trimming stripped 4 bases from V and 1 base from J, with 7 bases between. Written as DNA, the CDR3 is TGCAGCGTTGTCGGGACCCAAGAGACCCAGTACTTC. As protein: CSVVGTQETQYF.

The chain uses TRBV11-2 and TRBJ2-5, with TRBD1 as a possible D gene (5 bases). Germline V lookup: CDR1 SGHAT, CDR2 FQNNGV. Trimming stripped 5 bases from V and 1 base from J, with 11 bases between. The CDR3 loop spans 14 amino acids. The CDR3 nucleotides are TGTGCCAGCAGCCGAACAGGCCTCCAAGAGACCCAGTACTTC. This translates into CASSRTGLQETQYF. Full variable domain (rest looked up from reference TRBV11-2 and TRBJ2-5): EAGVAQSPRYKIIEKRQSVAFWCNPISGHATLYWYQQILGQGPKLLIQFQNNGVVDDSQLPKDRFSAERLKGVDSTLKIQPAKLEDSAVYLCASSRTGLQETQYFGPGTRLLVL.

This clonotype was picked up a small number of times. J is TRBJ2-1 and V is TRBV7-8; 7 bases align to TRBD1. The CDR3 is 13 amino acids. After removal of 5 bases from V and 8 bases from J, the junction contained 6 bases not matched to a gene. Germline V lookup: CDR1 SGHVS, CDR2 FQNEAQ. The CDR3 nucleotides read TGTGCCAGCAGCCCGGGACAGAGGGATGAGCAGTTCTTC. Translated, it gives CASSPGQRDEQFF. The full variable domain, with the rest looked up from reference TRBV7-8 and TRBJ2-1, is GAGVSQSPRYKVAKRGQDVALRCDPISGHVSLFWYQQALGQGPEFLTYFQNEAQLDKSGLPSDRFFAERPEGSVSTLKIQRTQQEDSAVYLCASSPGQRDEQFFGPGTRLTVL.

This clonotype was seen a few times. The chain recombines TRBV11-1 with TRBJ1-2; 9 positions agree with TRBD1. This CDR3 is 14 amino acids long. Trimming cost V 3 bases and J 5 bases; bases outside gene matches: 4. Germline V gene lookup returns CDR1 SGHAT and CDR2 FQDESV (reference sequence). CDR3 DNA sequence: TGTGCCAGCAGCTTCCCGGACAGGGGTTATGGCTACACCTTC. This gives the protein CASSFPDRGYGYTF.

In this sample, this clonotype turned up a few times. The gene calls are TRBV6-2 or TRBV6-3 and TRBJ2-7, with TRBD2 matching 11 bases. This CDR3 has 13 amino acids. Unmatched junction bases numbered 3, after V lost 4 bases and J lost 7 bases. Germline V gene lookup returns CDR1 MNHEY and CDR2 SVGEGT. The CDR3 loop is CASSSASGREQYF. In nucleotides, the CDR3 is TGTGCCAGCAGTTCCGCTAGCGGGAGGGAGCAGTACTTC.

This clonotype was seen at least ten times. The rearrangement links TRBV28 to TRBJ2-3; D possibly matches TRBD1 or TRBD2 (7 bases each). Germline CDR1 reads MDHEN; CDR2 reads SYDVKM. V lost 3 bases and J lost 4, with 14 bases in between. This CDR3 spans 15 amino acids. The CDR3 DNA follows: TGTGCCAGCAGTTTCCTAGCAGGGGGGGCAGATACGCAGTATTTT. The encoded protein is CASSFLAGGADTQYF.

Only a few counts were recorded for this clonotype. The chain couples TRBV28 to TRBJ1-6; 7 nucleotides align to TRBD1. The CDR3 loop spans 17 amino acids. V gave up 6 bases and J gave up 7 bases; unmatched junction bases: 15. The germline V gene encodes CDR1 MDHEN and CDR2 SYDVKM. Here the CDR3 reads CASSSIHSGGKNSPLHF. The DNA of the CDR3 is TGTGCCAGCAGCTCAATCCACTCAGGGGGAAAGAATTCACCCCTCCACTTT. The whole variable domain, filled in from reference TRBV28 and TRBJ1-6, reads DVKVTQSSRYLVKRTGEKVFLECVQDMDHENMFWYRQDPGLGLRLIYFSYDVKMKEKGDIPEGYSVSREKKERFSLILESASTNQTSMYLCASSSIHSGGKNSPLHFGNGTRLTVT.